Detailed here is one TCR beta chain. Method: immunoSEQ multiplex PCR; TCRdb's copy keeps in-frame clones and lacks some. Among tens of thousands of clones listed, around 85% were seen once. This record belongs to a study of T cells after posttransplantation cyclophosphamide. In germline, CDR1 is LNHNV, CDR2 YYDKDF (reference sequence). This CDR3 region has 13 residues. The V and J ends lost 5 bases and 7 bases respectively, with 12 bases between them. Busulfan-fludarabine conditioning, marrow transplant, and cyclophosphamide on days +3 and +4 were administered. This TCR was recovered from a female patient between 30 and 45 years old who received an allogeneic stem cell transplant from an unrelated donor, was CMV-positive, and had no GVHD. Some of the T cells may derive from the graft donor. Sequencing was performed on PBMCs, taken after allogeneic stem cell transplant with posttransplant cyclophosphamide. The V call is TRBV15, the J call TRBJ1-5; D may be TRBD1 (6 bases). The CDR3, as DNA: TGTGCCACCAGCTTGGGGGCAGGACAGCCCCAGCATTTT. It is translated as CATSLGAGQPQHF. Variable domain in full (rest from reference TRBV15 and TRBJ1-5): DAMVIQNPRYQVTQFGKPVTLSCSQTLNHNVMYWYQQKSSQAPKLLFHYYDKDFNNEADTPDNFQSRRPNTSFCFLDIRSPGLGDTAMYLCATSLGAGQPQHFGDGTRLSIL.